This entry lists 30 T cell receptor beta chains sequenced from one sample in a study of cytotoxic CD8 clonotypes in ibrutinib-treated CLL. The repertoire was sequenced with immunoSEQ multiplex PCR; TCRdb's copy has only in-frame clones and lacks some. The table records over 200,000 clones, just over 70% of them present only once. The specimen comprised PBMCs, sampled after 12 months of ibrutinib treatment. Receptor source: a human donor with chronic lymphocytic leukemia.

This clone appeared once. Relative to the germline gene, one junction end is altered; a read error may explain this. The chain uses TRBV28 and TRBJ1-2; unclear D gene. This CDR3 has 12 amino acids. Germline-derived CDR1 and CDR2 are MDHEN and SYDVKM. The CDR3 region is CASRLSAGGYTF. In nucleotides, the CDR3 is TGTGCCAGCAGATTATCAGCCGGCGGCTACACCTTC.

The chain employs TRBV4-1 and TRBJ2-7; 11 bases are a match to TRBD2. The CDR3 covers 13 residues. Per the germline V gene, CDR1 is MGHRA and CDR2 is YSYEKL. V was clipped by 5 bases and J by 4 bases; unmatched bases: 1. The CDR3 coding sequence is TGCGCCAGCAGCTTAGCGGGGGGGTACGAGCAGTACTTC. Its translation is CASSLAGGYEQYF.

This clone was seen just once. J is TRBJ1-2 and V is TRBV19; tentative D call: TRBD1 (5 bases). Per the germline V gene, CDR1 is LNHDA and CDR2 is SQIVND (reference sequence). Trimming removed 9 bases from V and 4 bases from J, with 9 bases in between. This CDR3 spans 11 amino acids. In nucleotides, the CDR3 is TGTGCCAGCAGGGTCGCCTATGGCTACACCTTC. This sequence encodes CASRVAYGYTF.

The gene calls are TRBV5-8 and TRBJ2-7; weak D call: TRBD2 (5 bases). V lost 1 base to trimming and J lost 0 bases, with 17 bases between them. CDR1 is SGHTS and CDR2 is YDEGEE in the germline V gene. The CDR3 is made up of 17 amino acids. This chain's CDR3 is CASSLIRRTSSSYEQYF. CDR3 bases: TGTGCCAGCAGCTTGATTCGGAGGACCAGTAGCTCCTACGAGCAGTACTTC.

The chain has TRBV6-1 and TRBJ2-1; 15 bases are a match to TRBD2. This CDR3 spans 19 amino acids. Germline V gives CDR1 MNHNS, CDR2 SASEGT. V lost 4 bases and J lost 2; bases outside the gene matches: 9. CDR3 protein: CASSASGLAGGNTYNEQFF. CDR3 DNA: TGTGCCAGCAGTGCGTCGGGACTAGCGGGAGGAAACACCTACAATGAGCAGTTCTTC.

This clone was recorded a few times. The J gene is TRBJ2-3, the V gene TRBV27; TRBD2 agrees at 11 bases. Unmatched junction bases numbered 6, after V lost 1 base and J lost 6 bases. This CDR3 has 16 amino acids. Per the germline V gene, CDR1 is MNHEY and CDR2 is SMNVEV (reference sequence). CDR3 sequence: CASSLYSGGARDTQYF. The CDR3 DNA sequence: TGTGCCAGCAGTTTATATAGCGGGGGGGCGCGGGATACGCAGTATTTT.

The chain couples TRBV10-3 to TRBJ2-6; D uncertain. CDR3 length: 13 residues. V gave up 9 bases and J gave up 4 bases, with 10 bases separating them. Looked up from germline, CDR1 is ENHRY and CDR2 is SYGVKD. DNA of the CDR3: TGTGCCATTAGCCCCATAGGGGCCAACGTCCTGACTTTC. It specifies CAISPIGANVLTF.

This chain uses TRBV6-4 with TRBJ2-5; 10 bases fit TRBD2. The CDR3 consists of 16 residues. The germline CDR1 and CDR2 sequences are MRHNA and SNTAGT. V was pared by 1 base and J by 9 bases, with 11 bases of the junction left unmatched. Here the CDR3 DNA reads TGTGCCAGCAGTGACTACGGGCTAGCGGGAGTAAGTGCCCAGTACTTC. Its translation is CASSDYGLAGVSAQYF.

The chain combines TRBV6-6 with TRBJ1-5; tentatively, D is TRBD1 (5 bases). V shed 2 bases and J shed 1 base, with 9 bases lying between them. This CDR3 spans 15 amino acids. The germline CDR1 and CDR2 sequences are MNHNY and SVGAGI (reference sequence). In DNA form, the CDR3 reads TGTGCCAGCAGTTACGACAGTTGGAGCAATCAGCCCCAGCATTTT. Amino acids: CASSYDSWSNQPQHF.

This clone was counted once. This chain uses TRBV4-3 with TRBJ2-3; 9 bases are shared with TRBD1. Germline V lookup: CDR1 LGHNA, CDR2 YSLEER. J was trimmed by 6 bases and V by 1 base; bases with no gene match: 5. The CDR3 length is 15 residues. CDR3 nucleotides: TGCGCCAGCAGCCAAGGGGGGACAGGGTCGGATACGCAGTATTTT. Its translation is CASSQGGTGSDTQYF.

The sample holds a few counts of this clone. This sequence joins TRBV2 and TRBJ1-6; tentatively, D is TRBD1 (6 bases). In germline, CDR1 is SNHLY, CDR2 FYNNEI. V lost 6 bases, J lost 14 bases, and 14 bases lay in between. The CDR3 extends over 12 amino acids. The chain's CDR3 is CASSKDRVTLHF. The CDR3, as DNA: TGTGCCAGCAGCAAGGACAGAGTAACCCTCCACTTT. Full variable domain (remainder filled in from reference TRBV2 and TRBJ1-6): EPEVTQTPSHQVTQMGQEVILRCVPISNHLYFYWYRQILGQKVEFLVSFYNNEISEKSEIFDDQFSVERPDGSNFTLKIRSTKLEDSAMYFCASSKDRVTLHFGNGTRLTVT.

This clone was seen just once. The CDR3 DNA follows: TGCGCCAGCAGTCGGGACAGGGTATACGAGCAGTACTTC. Encoded protein: CASSRDRVYEQYF. The chain is built from TRBV23-1 and TRBJ2-7, with 9 bases matching TRBD1. TRBV23-1 is an open reading frame whose function is uncertain. Trimming cost V 4 bases and J 4 bases; bases outside gene matches: 2. The CDR3 sequence is 13 residues long.

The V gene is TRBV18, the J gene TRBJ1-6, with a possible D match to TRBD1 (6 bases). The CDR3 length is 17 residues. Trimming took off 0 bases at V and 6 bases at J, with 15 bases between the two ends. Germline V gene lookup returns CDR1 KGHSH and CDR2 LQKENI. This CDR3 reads CASSPPRPRGANSPLHF. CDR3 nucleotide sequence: TGTGCCAGCTCACCACCACGACCCCGGGGGGCTAATTCACCCCTCCACTTT.

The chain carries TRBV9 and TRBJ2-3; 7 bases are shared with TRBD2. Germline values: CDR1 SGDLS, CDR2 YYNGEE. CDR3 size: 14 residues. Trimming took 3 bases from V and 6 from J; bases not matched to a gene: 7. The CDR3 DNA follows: TGTGCCAGCAGCGACGGGACCGGGAGGGATACGCAGTATTTT. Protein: CASSDGTGRDTQYF.

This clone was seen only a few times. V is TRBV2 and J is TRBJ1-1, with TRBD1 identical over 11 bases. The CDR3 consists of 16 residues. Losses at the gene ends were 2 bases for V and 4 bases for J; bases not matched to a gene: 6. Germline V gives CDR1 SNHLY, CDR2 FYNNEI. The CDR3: CASSESRTGGSTEAFF. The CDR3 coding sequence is TGTGCCAGCAGTGAAAGCCGGACAGGGGGCAGCACTGAAGCTTTCTTT.

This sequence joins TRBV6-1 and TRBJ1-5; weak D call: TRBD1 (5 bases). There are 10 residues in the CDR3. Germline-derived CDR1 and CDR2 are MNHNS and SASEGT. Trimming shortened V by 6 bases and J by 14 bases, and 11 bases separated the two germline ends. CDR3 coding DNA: TGTGCCAGCAGGGGGGGGGATAAGCATTTT. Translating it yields CASRGGDKHF.

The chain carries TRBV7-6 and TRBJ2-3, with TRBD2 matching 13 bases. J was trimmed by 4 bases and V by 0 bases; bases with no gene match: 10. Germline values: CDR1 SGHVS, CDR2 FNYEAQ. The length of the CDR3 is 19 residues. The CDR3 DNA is TGTGCCAGCAGCTTAGCCCCGAGGACTAGCGGGAGTTCCGCAGATACGCAGTATTTT. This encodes CASSLAPRTSGSSADTQYF.

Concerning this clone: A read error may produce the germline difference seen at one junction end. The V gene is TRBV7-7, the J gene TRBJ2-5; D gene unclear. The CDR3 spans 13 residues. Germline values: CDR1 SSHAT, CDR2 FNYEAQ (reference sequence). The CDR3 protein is CASSRAPQETQYF. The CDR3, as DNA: TGTGCTAGCAGCCGCGCCCCGCAAGAGACCCAGTACTTC.

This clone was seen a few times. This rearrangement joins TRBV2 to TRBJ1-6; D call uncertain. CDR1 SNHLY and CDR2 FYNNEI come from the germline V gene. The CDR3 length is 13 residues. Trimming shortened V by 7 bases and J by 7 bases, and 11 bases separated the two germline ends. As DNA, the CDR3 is TGTGCCAGCACTGGTATAGGGAATTCACCCCTCCACTTT. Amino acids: CASTGIGNSPLHF.

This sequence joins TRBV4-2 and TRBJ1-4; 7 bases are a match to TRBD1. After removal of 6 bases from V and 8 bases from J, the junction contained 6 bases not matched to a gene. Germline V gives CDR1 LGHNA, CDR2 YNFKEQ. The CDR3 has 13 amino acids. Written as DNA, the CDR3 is TGTGCCAGCAGACAACAGGGGAAAGAAAAACTGTTTTTT. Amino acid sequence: CASRQQGKEKLFF.

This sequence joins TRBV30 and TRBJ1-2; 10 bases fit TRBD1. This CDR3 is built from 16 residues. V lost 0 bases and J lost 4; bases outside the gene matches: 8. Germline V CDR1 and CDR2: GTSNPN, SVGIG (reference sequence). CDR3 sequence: CAWSVRDRGFIYGYTF. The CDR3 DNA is TGTGCCTGGAGTGTCAGGGACAGGGGATTTATCTATGGCTACACCTTC.

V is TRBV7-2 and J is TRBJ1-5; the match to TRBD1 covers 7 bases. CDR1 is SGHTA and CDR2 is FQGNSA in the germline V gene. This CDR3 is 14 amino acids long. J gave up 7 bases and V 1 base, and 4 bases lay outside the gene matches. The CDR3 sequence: CASSLEQGWQPQHF. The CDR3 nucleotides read TGTGCCAGCAGCTTAGAACAGGGGTGGCAGCCCCAGCATTTT.

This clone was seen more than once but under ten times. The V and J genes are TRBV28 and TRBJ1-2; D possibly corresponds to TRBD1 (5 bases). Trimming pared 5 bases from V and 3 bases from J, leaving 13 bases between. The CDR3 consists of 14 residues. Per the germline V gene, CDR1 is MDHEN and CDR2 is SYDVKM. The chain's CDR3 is CASSIAGTDYGYTF. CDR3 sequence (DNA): TGTGCCAGCAGTATCGCCGGGACGGACTATGGCTACACCTTC.

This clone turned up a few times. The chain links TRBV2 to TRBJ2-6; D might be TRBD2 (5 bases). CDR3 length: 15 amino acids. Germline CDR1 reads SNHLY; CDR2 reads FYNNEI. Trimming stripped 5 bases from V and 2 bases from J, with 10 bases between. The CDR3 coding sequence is TGTGCCAGCAGTATCCGGGGAACTGGGGCCAACGTCCTGACTTTC. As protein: CASSIRGTGANVLTF.

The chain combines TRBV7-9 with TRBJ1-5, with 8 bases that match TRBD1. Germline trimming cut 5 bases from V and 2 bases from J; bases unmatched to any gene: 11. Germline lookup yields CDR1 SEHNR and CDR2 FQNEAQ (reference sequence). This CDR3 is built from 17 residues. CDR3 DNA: TGTGCCAGCAGCGCGTCACAGGGGGGGATTGGCAATCAGCCCCAGCATTTT. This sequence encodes CASSASQGGIGNQPQHF.

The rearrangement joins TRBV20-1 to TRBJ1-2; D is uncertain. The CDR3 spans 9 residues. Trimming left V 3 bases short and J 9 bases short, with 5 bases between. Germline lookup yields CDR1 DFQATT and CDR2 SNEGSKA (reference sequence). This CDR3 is CSASPSYTF. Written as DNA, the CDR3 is TGCAGTGCTAGCCCTAGCTACACCTTC.

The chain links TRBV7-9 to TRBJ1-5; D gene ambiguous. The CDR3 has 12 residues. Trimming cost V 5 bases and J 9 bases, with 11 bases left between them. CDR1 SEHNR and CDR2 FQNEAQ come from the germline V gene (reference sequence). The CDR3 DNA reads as TGTGCCAGCAGCCCAGAGCATGGGCCCCAGCATTTT. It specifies CASSPEHGPQHF.

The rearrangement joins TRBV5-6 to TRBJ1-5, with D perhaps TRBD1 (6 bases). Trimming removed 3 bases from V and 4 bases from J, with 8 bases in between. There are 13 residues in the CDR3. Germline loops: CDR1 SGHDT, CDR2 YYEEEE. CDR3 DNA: TGTGCCAGCAGCTCTGACAGGAATCAGCCCCAGCATTTT. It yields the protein CASSSDRNQPQHF.

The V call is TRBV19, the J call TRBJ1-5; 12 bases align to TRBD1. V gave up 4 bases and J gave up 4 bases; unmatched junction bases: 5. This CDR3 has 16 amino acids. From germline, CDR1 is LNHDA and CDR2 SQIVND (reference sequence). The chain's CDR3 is CASSRGTGGGNQPQHF. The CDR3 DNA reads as TGTGCCAGTAGTAGAGGGACAGGGGGCGGGAATCAGCCCCAGCATTTT.

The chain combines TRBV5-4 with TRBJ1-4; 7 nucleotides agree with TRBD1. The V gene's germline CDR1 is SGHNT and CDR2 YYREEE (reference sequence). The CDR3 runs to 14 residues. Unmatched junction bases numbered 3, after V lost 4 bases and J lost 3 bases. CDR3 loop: CASSQGGPNEKLFF. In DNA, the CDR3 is TGTGCCAGCAGCCAGGGGGGGCCTAATGAAAAACTGTTTTTT. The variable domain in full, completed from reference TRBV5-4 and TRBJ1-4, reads ETGVTQSPTHLIKTRGQQVTLRCSSQSGHNTVSWYQQALGQGPQFIFQYYREEENGRGNFPPRFSGLQFPNYSSELNVNALELDDSALYLCASSQGGPNEKLFFGSGTQLSVL.